The rows below give T cell receptor beta chains drawn from one sample of a study of shared clonotypes between healthy human individuals. Using immunoSEQ multiplex PCR, the repertoire was profiled, and TCRdb retains in-frame clones only, with some absent. The sample includes 450,000 to 500,000 clones, roughly 80% seen only once; the top ten take 9.5% to 15%. The specimen sequenced was PBMCs. The receptors stem from a woman between 40 and 55 years old in good health. Some clones in this sample may be carry-over from other donors' samples. CDR3s include the opening cysteine and the closing phenylalanine or tryptophan. The order of the fields is V gene, clone size, D gene, J gene, CDR3 DNA, CDR3 protein. D genes are given only for firm matches. Size values are once, few and many counts, or a class for expanded clones, and some rows have none.

TRBV5-1,once,-,TRBJ2-5,TGCGCCAGCAGCTTGGGGCAAGGAGAGACCCAGTACTTC,CASSLGQGETQYF
TRBV5-5,-,-,TRBJ2-7,TGCGCCAGCAGCCAATTTGCGGGGCCCTACGAGCAGTACTTC,CASSQFAGPYEQYF
TRBV28,-,TRBD1,TRBJ2-7,TGTGCCAGCAGTTTAAATAGGTGGACGAGGACAGGTCTTCCCCGCAGCTACGAGCAGTACTTC,CASSLNRWTRTGLPRSYEQYF
TRBV27,-,-,TRBJ2-1,TGTGCCAGCAGTTCCTACCATGGGGTCAATGAGCAGTTCTTC,CASSSYHGVNEQFF
TRBV25-1,-,TRBD2,TRBJ2-3,TGTGCCAGCAGTGGGACTAGCGGGAGATATGGTGCAGATACGCAGTATTTT,CASSGTSGRYGADTQYF
TRBV7-2,-,TRBD1,TRBJ1-2,TGTGCCAGCAGCCCGACAGGGGGCCATGGCTACACCTTC,CASSPTGGHGYTF
TRBV18,-,-,TRBJ2-7,TGTGCCAGCTCACCGTCGACCTACGAGCAGTACTTC,CASSPSTYEQYF
TRBV7-3,-,-,TRBJ2-5,TGTGCCAGCAGCTTATGGGACTCCCAAGAGACCCAGTACTTC,CASSLWDSQETQYF
TRBV2,-,-,TRBJ2-2,TGTGCCAGCAGTGAGGGCCTGAACCAGGGGACCGGGGAGCTGTTTTTT,CASSEGLNQGTGELFF
TRBV5-1,-,-,TRBJ2-5,TGCGCCAGCAGCTTCAGACAGCTCGGGACCCAGTACTTC,CASSFRQLGTQYF
TRBV27,-,-,TRBJ1-1,TGTGCCAGCAGTTTAATACGATTTGGGGGGCGAGTGGGGACTGAAGCTTTCTTT,CASSLIRFGGRVGTEAFF
TRBV18,-,TRBD1,TRBJ2-5,TGTGCCAGCTCACTCACAGGGGGCTCAGAGACCCAGTACTTC,CASSLTGGSETQYF
TRBV5-1,-,TRBD1,TRBJ1-1,TGCGCCAGCAGCTGGACAGGGGGCGGGACTGAGGCTTTCTTT,CASSWTGGGTEAFF
TRBV7-9,-,-,TRBJ1-5,TGTGCCAGCAGCTTAGGAACTAATCAGCCCCAGCATTTT,CASSLGTNQPQHF
TRBV21-1,many,-,TRBJ2-7,TGTGCCAGCAGCAAAGAGGGGGACGAGCAGTACTTC,CASSKEGDEQYF
TRBV7-2,-,-,TRBJ1-1,TGTGCCAGCAGCACAACCGGGGGGGGCACTGAAGCTTTCTTT,CASSTTGGGTEAFF
TRBV9,-,-,TRBJ2-1,TGTGCCAGCAGCGTAGGGGCCACAGGGTACAATGAGCAGTTCTTC,CASSVGATGYNEQFF
TRBV21-1,-,-,TRBJ1-2,TGTGCCAGCAGCAACTTCCGGGACACCTACTATGGCTACACCTTC,CASSNFRDTYYGYTF
TRBV5-4,-,-,TRBJ2-7,TGTGCCAGCAGCTTGGTTGTAGGATACGAGCAGTACTTC,CASSLVVGYEQYF
TRBV6-4,-,-,TRBJ2-3,TGTGCCAGCAGTGCCAACGGCGGTATAGATACGCAGTATTTT,CASSANGGIDTQYF
TRBV19,few,TRBD2,TRBJ2-1,TGTGCCAGTAAACTAGCGGTACAGACGAATGAGCAGTTCTTC,CASKLAVQTNEQFF
TRBV10-3,-,-,TRBJ2-5,TGTGCCATCAGGGCAGGGTCCCAAGAGACCCAGTACTTC,CAIRAGSQETQYF
TRBV4-1,-,TRBD2,TRBJ2-3,TGCGCCAGCAGCCAAGTAAGGCGGGAGAAGGCAGATACGCAGTATTTT,CASSQVRREKADTQYF
TRBV7-3,-,TRBD2,TRBJ2-2,TGTGCCAGCAGCACACTCGGACTAGCGGGAGCTGGGGAGCTGTTTTTT,CASSTLGLAGAGELFF
TRBV7-9,few,TRBD2,TRBJ2-5,TGTGCCAGCAGCTTAGTCAGGGAGGGCCGGGTTTGGAACCAAGAGACCCAGTACTTC,CASSLVREGRVWNQETQYF
TRBV10-3,-,-,TRBJ1-1,TGTGCCATCAGTACAAGGGGGGGGAACACTGAAGCTTTCTTT,CAISTRGGNTEAFF
TRBV5-4,-,-,TRBJ2-2,TGTGCCAGCAGCTTGGACTTAAACACCGGGGAGCTGTTTTTT,CASSLDLNTGELFF
TRBV6-1,-,TRBD2,TRBJ2-7,TGTGCCAGCAGTGGTGGACTAGCGGGAGGGTACGAGCAGTACTTC,CASSGGLAGGYEQYF
TRBV6-4,few,-,TRBJ2-3,TGTGCCAGCAGTGACGGGGATAGCACAGATACGCAGTATTTT,CASSDGDSTDTQYF
TRBV19,-,TRBD1,TRBJ1-2,TGTGCCAGTAGTAAGCTACCGGGACAGGCATATGGCTACACCTTC,CASSKLPGQAYGYTF
TRBV6-1,-,TRBD1,TRBJ2-7,TGTGCCAGTAGGACAGGGGTGAGCTCCTACGAGCAGTACTTC,CASRTGVSSYEQYF
TRBV6-6,-,-,TRBJ1-4,TGTGCCAGCAGTTCACACAGGGACGAAAAACTGTTTTTT,CASSSHRDEKLFF
TRBV5-1,-,-,TRBJ2-5,TGCGCCAGCAGCTTGGATGGCTACCAGGGGCAAGAGACCCAGTACTTC,CASSLDGYQGQETQYF
TRBV27,-,-,TRBJ2-1,TGTGCCAGCAGTTTGTTACAGGCCGGCCGGGTAGCGTTCTTC,CASSLLQAGRVAFF
TRBV29-1,-,-,TRBJ1-1,TGCGCGGTAGGGGGTTGGAACACTGAAGCTTTCTTT,CAVGGWNTEAFF
TRBV15,-,TRBD2,TRBJ2-7,TGTGCCACCAGCAGAGACCCCGCGGGGGGTGGCGAGCAGTACTTC,CATSRDPAGGGEQYF
TRBV5-4,-,TRBD2,TRBJ2-1,TGTGCCAGCAGCTTGGGGCTAGCGGGGAACAATGAGCAGTTCTTC,CASSLGLAGNNEQFF
TRBV10-3,once,-,TRBJ1-2,TGTGCCATCAGTGAGAGGGGGGGAGTTGGCTACACCTTC,CAISERGGVGYTF
TRBV6-1,-,TRBD2,TRBJ2-7,TGTGCCAGCAGTCAAGGGACTAGCGCCGCGTCCTACGAGCAGTACTTC,CASSQGTSAASYEQYF
TRBV28,-,-,TRBJ1-5,TGTGCCAGCAGTTTACGGGCTTCCCGCAGAGCTCAGCCCCAGCATTTT,CASSLRASRRAQPQHF
TRBV14,many,-,TRBJ2-7,TGTGCCAGCAGCCAAGAACTAGCTGGGGAGCAGTACTTC,CASSQELAGEQYF
TRBV25-1,-,-,TRBJ1-2,TGTGCCAGAAGACTTCTCGTCAGCGGGGAGTGCGACTATGGCTACACCTTC,CARRLLVSGECDYGYTF
TRBV6-1,-,-,TRBJ2-1,TGTGCCAGCAGTGACCAAATCTTTTCCAAAGAGCAGTTCTTC,CASSDQIFSKEQFF
TRBV7-2,-,TRBD2,TRBJ2-7,TGTGCCAGCACCCCCCGGGGAGGGGCCTACGAGCAGTACTTC,CASTPRGGAYEQYF
TRBV29-1,-,-,TRBJ1-2,TGCAGCGTGGCTTTTCATGGAGGGGAGAGCTACACCTTC,CSVAFHGGESYTF
TRBV19,-,TRBD2,TRBJ2-7,TGTGCCAGCGAAGGACTAGCGGGAGGCGAGCAGTACTTC,CASEGLAGGEQYF
TRBV30,-,-,TRBJ2-4,TGTGCCTGGAGTGCCGACTATGCGGGTGGCAAAAACATTCAGTACTTC,CAWSADYAGGKNIQYF
TRBV2,few,-,TRBJ1-2,TGTGCCAGCACCATGGACAGCTCCTATGGCTACACCTTC,CASTMDSSYGYTF
TRBV4-1,once,-,TRBJ2-3,TGCGCCAGCAGCCAAAGCCTTCTTGGAGGAGATACGCAGTATTTT,CASSQSLLGGDTQYF
TRBV7-8,-,-,TRBJ2-7,TGTGCCAGCAGCAGACAGGGAGGTTACGAGCAGTACTTC,CASSRQGGYEQYF
TRBV2,few,-,TRBJ1-1,TGTGCCAGCAGCTCCGAGAGGTCTGGGAACACTGAAGCTTTCTTT,CASSSERSGNTEAFF
TRBV4-2,-,TRBD1,TRBJ2-7,TGTGCCAGCAGCCAGAGGACAGGGGTCGACGAGCAGTACTTC,CASSQRTGVDEQYF
TRBV7-8,many,-,TRBJ1-6,TGTGCCAGCAGTTCACAGGGTTCCCTCTCCAATTCACCCCTCCACTTT,CASSSQGSLSNSPLHF
TRBV2,few,TRBD2,TRBJ2-7,TGTGCCAGCAGTGAGGCTAGCGGACCCTACGAGCAGTACTTC,CASSEASGPYEQYF
TRBV5-1,-,-,TRBJ1-5,TGCGCCAGCAGCTTGGGAATCGGGGACTATCAGCCCCAGCATTTT,CASSLGIGDYQPQHF